This entry is about one TCR beta chain. Its cognate antigen is unknown. These data originate in a study of T cells in Graves' hyperthyroidism and ophthalmopathy. The CDR3 regions of TCR beta were amplified from RNA transcripts. Researchers ran a first-round RT-PCR on the TCR CDR3 using the HTBI primer set. MiXCR, applied by TCRdb to the multiplex PCR reads, yields one record per CDR3 protein. Of more than 500,000 distinct CDR3 sequences in the sample, roughly 45% were seen once. Study-level results: Also found in blood were most expanded thyroid clonotypes above 0.001. In simple terms, a model built on 13 V-J features told ophthalmopathy apart from stable hyperthyroidism.

CDR3 length equals 12 residues. Germline V gene lookup returns CDR1 DFQATT and CDR2 SNEGSKA (reference sequence). Trimming took off 6 bases at V and 6 bases at J, with 15 bases between the two ends. The sequenced material came from peripheral blood or thyroid tissue (not recorded which). This sequence originates from an adult woman with Graves' disease, either hyperthyroidism or ophthalmopathy (not recorded which). The rearrangement uses TRBV20-1 and TRBJ2-7; maybe TRBD1 (6 bases). CDR3 DNA sequence: TGCAGTGCAGAGGGGGATGAAGCCGAGCAGTACTTC. This gives the protein CSAEGDEAEQYF.